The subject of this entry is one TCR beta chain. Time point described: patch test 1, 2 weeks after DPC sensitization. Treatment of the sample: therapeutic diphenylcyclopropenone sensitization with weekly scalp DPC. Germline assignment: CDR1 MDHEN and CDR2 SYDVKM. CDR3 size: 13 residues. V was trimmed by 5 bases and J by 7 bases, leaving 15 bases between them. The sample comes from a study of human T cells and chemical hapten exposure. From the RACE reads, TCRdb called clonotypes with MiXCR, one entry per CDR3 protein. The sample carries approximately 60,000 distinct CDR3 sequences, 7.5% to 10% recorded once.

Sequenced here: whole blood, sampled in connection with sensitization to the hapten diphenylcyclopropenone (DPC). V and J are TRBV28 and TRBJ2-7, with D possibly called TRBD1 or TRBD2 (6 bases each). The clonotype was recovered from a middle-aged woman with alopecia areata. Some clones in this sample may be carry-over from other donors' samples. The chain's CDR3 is CASSEGGVREQYF. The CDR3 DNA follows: TGTGCCAGCAGTGAGGGGGGCGTGAGAGAGCAGTACTTC.